The clone carrying this T cell receptor beta chain was seen a single time. The CDR3 totals 16 residues. CDR1 and CDR2 (germline): SEHNR, FQNEAQ (reference sequence). The V and J ends lost 5 bases and 2 bases, in that order; junction bases with no gene match: 7. The sample comes from a study of blood T cell repertoires in COVID-19. Study as a whole: Sites across the United States, Italy and Spain contributed samples from acute and convalescent COVID-19. Sources were T cells, B-cell-depleted T cells, or PBMCs; the material itself was cDNA or gDNA.

How the authors handled the data: Cell counts per sample came from amplifying reference gene primers. The repertoire was sequenced with immunoSEQ multiplex PCR; TCRdb's copy has only in-frame clones and lacks some. D and trimming come from the DNA, and the V and J calls and clone size come from that table. The sample yields about 520,000 clones, 80% to 90% seen once. The TCR originated in a human donor in a cohort sampled during active COVID-19. The specimen sequenced was peripheral blood. This sequence joins TRBV7-9 and TRBJ2-2; 8 bases match TRBD1. CDR3 amino acids: CASSPRGQGNTGELFF. Here the CDR3 DNA reads TGTGCCAGCAGCCCACGTGGACAGGGCAACACCGGGGAGCTGTTTTTT.